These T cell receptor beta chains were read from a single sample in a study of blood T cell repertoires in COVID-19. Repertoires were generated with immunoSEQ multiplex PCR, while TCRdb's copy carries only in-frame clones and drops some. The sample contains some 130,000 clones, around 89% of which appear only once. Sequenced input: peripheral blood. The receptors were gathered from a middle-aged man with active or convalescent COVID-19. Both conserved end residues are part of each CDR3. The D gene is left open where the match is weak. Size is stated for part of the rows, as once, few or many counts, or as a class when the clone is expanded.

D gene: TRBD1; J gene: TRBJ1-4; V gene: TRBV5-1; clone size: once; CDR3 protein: CASSSDRVHEKLFF; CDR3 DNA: TGCGCCAGCAGCTCGGACAGGGTACATGAAAAACTGTTTTTT
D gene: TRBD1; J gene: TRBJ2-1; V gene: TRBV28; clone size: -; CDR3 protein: CASRPEGAFSYNEQFF; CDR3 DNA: TGTGCCAGCAGGCCAGAGGGGGCGTTTTCCTACAATGAGCAGTTCTTC
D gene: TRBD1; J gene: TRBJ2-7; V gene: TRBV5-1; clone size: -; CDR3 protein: CASSLVWTGEDEQYF; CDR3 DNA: TGCGCCAGCAGCTTGGTGTGGACAGGGGAGGACGAGCAGTACTTC
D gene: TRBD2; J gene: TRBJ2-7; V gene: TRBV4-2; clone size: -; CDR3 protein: CASSQRAGESLEQYF; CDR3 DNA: TGTGCCAGCAGCCAAAGGGCGGGAGAATCCCTCGAGCAGTACTTC
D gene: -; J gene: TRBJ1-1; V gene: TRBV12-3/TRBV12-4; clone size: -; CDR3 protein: CASSLALDPEAFF; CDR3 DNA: TGTGCCAGCAGTTTAGCGCTAGATCCTGAAGCTTTCTTT
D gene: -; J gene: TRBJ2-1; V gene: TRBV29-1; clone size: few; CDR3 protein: CSVSNRQGNEQFF; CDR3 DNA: TGCAGCGTTTCAAATCGACAAGGCAATGAGCAGTTCTTC
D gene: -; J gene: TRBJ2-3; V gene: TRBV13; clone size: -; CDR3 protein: CASSLVLGADTQYF; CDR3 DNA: TGTGCCAGCAGCTTAGTTCTAGGTGCAGATACGCAGTATTTT
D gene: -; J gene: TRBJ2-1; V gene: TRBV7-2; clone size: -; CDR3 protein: CASSLVVTRRRHEQFF; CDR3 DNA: TGTGCCAGCAGCTTAGTTGTGACTAGGCGACGACATGAGCAGTTCTTC
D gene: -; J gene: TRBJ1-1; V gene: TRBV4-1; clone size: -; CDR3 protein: CASSPAGQSSRTEAFF; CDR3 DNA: TGCGCCAGCAGCCCAGCGGGCCAATCGAGCCGAACTGAAGCTTTCTTT
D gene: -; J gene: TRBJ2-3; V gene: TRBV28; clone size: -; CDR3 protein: CASKFGVVGTDTQYF; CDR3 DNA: TGTGCCAGCAAATTCGGTGTTGTAGGCACAGATACGCAGTATTTT
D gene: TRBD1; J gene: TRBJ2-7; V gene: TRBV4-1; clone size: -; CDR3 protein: CASSQDRTGQTYEQYF; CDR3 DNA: TGCGCCAGCAGCCAAGATCGTACGGGACAGACCTACGAGCAGTACTTC
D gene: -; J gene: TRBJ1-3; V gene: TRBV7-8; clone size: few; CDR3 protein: CASSFRPRTGRPLSGNTIYF; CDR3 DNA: TGTGCCAGCAGCTTCCGACCTAGAACCGGCCGGCCGCTCTCTGGAAACACCATATATTTT
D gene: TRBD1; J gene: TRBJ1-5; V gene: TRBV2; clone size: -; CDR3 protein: CATKDRSNQPQHF; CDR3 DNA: TGTGCCACCAAGGACAGGAGCAATCAGCCCCAGCATTTT
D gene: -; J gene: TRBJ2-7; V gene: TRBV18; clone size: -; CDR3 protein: CASLTGQYYEQYF; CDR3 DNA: TGTGCCAGCCTAACAGGCCAATACTACGAGCAGTACTTC
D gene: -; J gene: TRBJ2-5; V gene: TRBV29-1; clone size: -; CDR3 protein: CSVVPGQETQYF; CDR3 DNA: TGCAGCGTTGTCCCAGGACAAGAGACCCAGTACTTC
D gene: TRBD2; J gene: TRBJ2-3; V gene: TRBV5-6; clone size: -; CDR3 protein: CASSWGAGGRDTQYF; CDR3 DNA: TGTGCCAGCAGCTGGGGAGCGGGAGGGCGCGATACGCAGTATTTT
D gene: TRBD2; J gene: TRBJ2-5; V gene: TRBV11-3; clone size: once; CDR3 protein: CASSKGLADNQETQYF; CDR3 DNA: TGTGCCAGCAGCAAGGGACTAGCGGACAACCAAGAGACCCAGTACTTC
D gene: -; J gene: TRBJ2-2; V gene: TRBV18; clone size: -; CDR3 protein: CASSPILVSGELFF; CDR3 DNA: TGTGCCAGCTCACCAATCTTAGTTTCCGGGGAGCTGTTTTTT
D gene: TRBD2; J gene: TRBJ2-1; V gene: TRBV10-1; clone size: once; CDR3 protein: CASQSGGNYNEQFF; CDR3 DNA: TGCGCCAGCCAGAGCGGGGGGAACTACAATGAGCAGTTCTTC
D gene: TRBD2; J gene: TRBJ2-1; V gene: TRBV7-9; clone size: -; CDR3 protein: CASSLVRAGAGEQFF; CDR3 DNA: TGTGCCAGCAGCTTAGTAAGAGCGGGAGCTGGTGAGCAGTTCTTC
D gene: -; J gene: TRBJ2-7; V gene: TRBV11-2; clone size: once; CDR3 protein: CASSPNMGGYEQYF; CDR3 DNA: TGTGCCAGCAGCCCTAATATGGGGGGATACGAGCAGTACTTC
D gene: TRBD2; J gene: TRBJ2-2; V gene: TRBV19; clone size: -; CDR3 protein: CASSVWTSGSGELFF; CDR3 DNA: TGTGCCAGTAGTGTCTGGACTAGCGGGTCCGGGGAGCTGTTTTTT
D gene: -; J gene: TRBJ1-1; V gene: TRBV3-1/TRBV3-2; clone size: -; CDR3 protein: CASSQHRAKSTEAFF; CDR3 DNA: TGTGCCAGCAGCCAACACAGGGCTAAGTCTACTGAAGCTTTCTTT
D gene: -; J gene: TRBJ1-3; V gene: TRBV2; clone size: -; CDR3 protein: CASILQRGTSGNTIYF; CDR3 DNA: TGTGCCAGCATCCTACAGAGGGGGACCTCTGGAAACACCATATATTTT
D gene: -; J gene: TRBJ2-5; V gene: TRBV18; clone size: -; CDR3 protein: CASSPPSGYQETQYF; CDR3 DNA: TGTGCCAGCTCACCACCGTCGGGATACCAAGAGACCCAGTACTTC
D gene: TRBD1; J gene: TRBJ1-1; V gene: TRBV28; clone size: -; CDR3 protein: CASSTGEAFF; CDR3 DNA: TGTGCCAGCTCGACAGGGGAAGCTTTCTTT
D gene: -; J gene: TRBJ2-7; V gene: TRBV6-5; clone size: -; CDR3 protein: CASSHPGGHEQYF; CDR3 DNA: TGTGCCAGCAGCCACCCCGGGGGACACGAGCAGTACTTC
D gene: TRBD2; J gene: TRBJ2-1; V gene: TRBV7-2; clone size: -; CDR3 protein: CASSPGRRNEQFF; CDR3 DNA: TGTGCCAGCAGCCCCGGGAGGCGGAATGAGCAGTTCTTC
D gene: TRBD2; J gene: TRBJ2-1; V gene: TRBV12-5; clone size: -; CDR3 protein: CASGLVGLAGTYNEQFF; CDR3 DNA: TGTGCTAGTGGTTTGGTAGGGCTAGCGGGGACCTACAATGAGCAGTTCTTC
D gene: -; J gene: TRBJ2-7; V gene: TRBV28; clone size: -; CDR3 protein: CASSAPGTITYEQYF; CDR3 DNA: TGTGCCAGCAGTGCTCCCGGGACAATTACGTACGAGCAGTACTTC
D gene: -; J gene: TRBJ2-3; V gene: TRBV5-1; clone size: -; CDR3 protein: CASSFSTHTQYF; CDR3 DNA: TGCGCCAGCAGCTTTTCCACTCATACGCAGTATTTT
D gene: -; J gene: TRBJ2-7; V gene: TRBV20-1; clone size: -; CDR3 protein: CSALFIYEQYF; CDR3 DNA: TGCAGTGCCCTGTTTATCTACGAGCAGTACTTC
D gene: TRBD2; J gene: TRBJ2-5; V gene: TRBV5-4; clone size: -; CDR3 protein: CASSAGLAGVQETQYF; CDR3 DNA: TGTGCCAGCAGCGCAGGACTAGCGGGGGTCCAAGAGACCCAGTACTTC
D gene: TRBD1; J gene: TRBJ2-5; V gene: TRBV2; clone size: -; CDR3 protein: CASSETGARETQYF; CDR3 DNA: TGTGCCAGCAGTGAGACAGGGGCCAGGGAGACCCAGTACTTC
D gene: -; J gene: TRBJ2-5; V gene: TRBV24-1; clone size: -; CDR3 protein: CATSEEGQIQETQYF; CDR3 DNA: TGTGCCACCAGTGAGGAGGGACAGATTCAAGAGACCCAGTACTTC
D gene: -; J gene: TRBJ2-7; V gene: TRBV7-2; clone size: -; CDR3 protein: CASSYDRFGQYF; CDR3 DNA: TGTGCCAGCAGCTATGACAGGTTCGGGCAGTACTTC
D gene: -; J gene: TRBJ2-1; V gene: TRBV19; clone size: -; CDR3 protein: CASSMRGTAALEGEQFF; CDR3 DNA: TGTGCCAGTAGTATGCGAGGGACTGCCGCACTGGAAGGTGAGCAGTTCTTC
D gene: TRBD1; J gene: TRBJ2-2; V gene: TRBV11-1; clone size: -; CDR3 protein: CASSPEGALGGELFF; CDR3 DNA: TGTGCCAGCAGCCCAGAGGGGGCGCTTGGCGGGGAGCTGTTTTTT
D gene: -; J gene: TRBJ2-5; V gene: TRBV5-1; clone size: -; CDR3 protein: CASSPNAAETQYF; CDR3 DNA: TGCGCCAGCAGCCCAAACGCGGCGGAGACCCAGTACTTC
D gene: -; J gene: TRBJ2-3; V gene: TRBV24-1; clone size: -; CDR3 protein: CATRGTGYTDTQYF; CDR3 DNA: TGTGCCACCCGCGGCACAGGGTACACAGATACGCAGTATTTT
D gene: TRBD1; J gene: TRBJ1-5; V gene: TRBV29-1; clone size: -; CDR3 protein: CSVQQGNNQPQHF; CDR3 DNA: TGCAGCGTTCAACAGGGGAATAATCAGCCCCAGCATTTT
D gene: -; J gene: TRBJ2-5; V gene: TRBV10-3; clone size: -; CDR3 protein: CAISDTQETQYF; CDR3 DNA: TGTGCCATCAGTGACACTCAAGAGACCCAGTACTTC
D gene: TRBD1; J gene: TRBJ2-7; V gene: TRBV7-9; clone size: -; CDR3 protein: CASSHTGTGEVSYEQYF; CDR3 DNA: TGTGCCAGCAGCCACACCGGGACAGGGGAGGTCTCCTACGAGCAGTACTTC
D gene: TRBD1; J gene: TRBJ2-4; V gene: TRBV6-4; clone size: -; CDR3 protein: CASSEETGTGKRKNIQYF; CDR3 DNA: TGTGCCAGCAGTGAAGAGACAGGGACGGGTAAGCGGAAAAACATTCAGTACTTC
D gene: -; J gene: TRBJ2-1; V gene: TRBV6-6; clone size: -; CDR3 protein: CASSYSWQTNEQFF; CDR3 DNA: TGTGCCAGCAGTTACTCTTGGCAGACAAATGAGCAGTTCTTC
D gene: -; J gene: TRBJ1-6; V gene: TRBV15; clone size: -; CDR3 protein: CATSRVPGNSPLHF; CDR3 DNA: TGTGCCACCAGCAGAGTTCCAGGGAATTCACCCCTCCACTTT
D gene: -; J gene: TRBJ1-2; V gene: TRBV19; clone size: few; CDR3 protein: CASSILNVREQARGYTF; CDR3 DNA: TGTGCCAGTAGTATTCTTAATGTTCGCGAACAGGCTCGCGGCTACACCTTC
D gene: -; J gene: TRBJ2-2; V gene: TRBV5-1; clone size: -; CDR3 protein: CASSLGLTNTGELFF; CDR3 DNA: TGCGCCAGCAGCTTGGGGCTTACGAACACCGGGGAGCTGTTTTTT
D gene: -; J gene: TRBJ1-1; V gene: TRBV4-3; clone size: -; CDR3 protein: CASSHNGDRGTEAFF; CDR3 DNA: TGCGCCAGCAGCCATAACGGAGACCGGGGCACTGAAGCTTTCTTT
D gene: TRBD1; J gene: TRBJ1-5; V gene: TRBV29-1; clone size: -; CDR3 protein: CSVGQGAYSNQPQHF; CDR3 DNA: TGCAGCGTTGGACAGGGGGCGTATAGCAATCAGCCCCAGCATTTT
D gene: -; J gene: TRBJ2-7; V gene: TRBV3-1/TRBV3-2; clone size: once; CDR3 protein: CASSHAPGGTGTYEQYF; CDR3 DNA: TGTGCCAGCAGCCATGCCCCTGGAGGGACCGGAACCTACGAGCAGTACTTC
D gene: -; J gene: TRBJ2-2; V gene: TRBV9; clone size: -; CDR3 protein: CASSVLNGGTGELFF; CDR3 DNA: TGTGCCAGCAGCGTCCTAAACGGGGGCACCGGGGAGCTGTTTTTT
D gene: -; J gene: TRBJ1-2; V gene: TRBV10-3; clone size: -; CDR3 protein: CAISESVSGGNTF; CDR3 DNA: TGTGCCATCAGTGAGTCGGTATCGGGGGGGAACACCTTC
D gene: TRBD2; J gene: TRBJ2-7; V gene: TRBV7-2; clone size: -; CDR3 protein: CASSLLGLAGVEQYF; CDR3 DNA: TGTGCCAGCAGCTTATTGGGACTAGCGGGAGTCGAGCAGTACTTC
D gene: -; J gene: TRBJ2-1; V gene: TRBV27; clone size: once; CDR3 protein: CASSSTPGSTSKQFF; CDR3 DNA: TGTGCCAGCAGTAGCACCCCCGGGTCAACAAGCAAGCAGTTCTTC